This TCR beta chain was captured in a study of vaccination and CD4 T cells after COVID-19. Whole-study context: Each control culture was treated with a CEFX pool, an HIV-1 Nef pool, or no peptide.

Cultured CD4+ T-cell DNA underwent Oncomine TCR Beta short-read sequencing. One entry per CDR3 protein results from TCRdb running MiXCR on the PCR reads. Of more than 15,000 distinct CDR3 sequences listed, less than 65% are singletons. The sample holds one count of this clonotype. Its antigen is as yet unknown. Specified treatment: approximately 9-day PBMC culture with coronavirus spike peptide pools or control peptides (ViraFEST assay). TCR sequencing followed the expansion of antigen-specific T cells with peptide pools in ViraFEST. This TCR came from a human donor with COVID-19. The sequencing here drew on cultured CD4+ T cells from blood, taken after SARS-CoV-2 vaccination.

CDR3 sequence reads: CASSPVAALEQFF. CDR3 sequence (DNA): TGTGCCAGTAGTCCAGTAGCGGCTCTGGAGCAGTTCTTC. The chain carries TRBV19 and TRBJ2-1, with a tentative D call TRBD2 (6 bases). CDR3 length: 13 amino acids. The germline CDR1 and CDR2 sequences are LNHDA and SQIVND (reference sequence). V was pared by 5 bases and J by 10 bases, with 15 bases between.